The clone carrying this T cell receptor (beta chain) was recorded many times. Its cognate antigen is unknown. The CDR3 runs to 17 residues. In germline, CDR1 is MNHEY, CDR2 SMNVEV (reference sequence). V was clipped by 0 bases and J by 5 bases; unmatched bases: 11. This sample is part of a study of response to subunit inactivated influenza vaccine. Study findings and constraints: The study's authors posited that every seasonal influenza vaccination enlists few new T cells.

TCRdb redid the calling of the RT-PCR reads with MiXCR, one entry per CDR3 protein. The sample contains hundreds of thousands of distinct CDR3 sequences, around 14% of which appear only once. The rearrangement links TRBV27 to TRBJ2-3; TRBD2 matches 7 bases. The source was PBMCs from blood, collected roughly 15 days before vaccination. The receptor comes from a man aged 50-59 years who received an inactivated influenza vaccine. DNA of the CDR3: TGTGCCAGCAGTTTATCTTCTAGCGGAACCTGGGGAGATACGCAGTATTTT. This translates into CASSLSSSGTWGDTQYF.